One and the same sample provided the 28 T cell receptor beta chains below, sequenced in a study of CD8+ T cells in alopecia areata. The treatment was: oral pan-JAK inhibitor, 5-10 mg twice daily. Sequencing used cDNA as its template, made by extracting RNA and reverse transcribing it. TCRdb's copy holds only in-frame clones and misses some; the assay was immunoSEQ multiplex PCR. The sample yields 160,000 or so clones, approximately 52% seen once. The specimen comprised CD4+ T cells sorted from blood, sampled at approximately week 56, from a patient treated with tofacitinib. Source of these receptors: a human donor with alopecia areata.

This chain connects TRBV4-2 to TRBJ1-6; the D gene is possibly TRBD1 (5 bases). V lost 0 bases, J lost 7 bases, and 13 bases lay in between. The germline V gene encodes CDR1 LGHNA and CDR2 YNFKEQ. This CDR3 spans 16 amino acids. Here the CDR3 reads CASSQDPQGANSPLHF. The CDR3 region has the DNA TGTGCCAGCAGCCAAGATCCTCAGGGCGCGAATTCACCCCTCCACTTT.

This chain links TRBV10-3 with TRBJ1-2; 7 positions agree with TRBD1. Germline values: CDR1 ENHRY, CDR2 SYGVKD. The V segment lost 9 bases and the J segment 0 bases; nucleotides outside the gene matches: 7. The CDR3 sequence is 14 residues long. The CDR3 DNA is TGTGCCATAACGGACAGGCTAGCTAACTATGGCTACACCTTC. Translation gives CAITDRLANYGYTF.

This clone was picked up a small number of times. The CDR3 DNA reads TGTGCCAGCAGCGAAGGGCCCCGGACAGGGAGCAATCAGCCCCAGCATTTT. It yields the protein CASSEGPRTGSNQPQHF. The chain uses TRBV9 and TRBJ1-5; TRBD1 aligns across 8 bases. Germline-derived CDR1 and CDR2 are SGDLS and YYNGEE. There are 17 residues in the CDR3. Germline trimming cut 3 bases from V and 1 base from J; bases unmatched to any gene: 9. The full variable domain, rest sourced from reference TRBV9 and TRBJ1-5, is DSGVTQTPKHLITATGQRVTLRCSPRSGDLSVYWYQQSLDQGLQFLIQYYNGEERAKGNILERFSAQQFPDLHSELNLSSLELGDSALYFCASSEGPRTGSNQPQHFGDGTRLSIL.

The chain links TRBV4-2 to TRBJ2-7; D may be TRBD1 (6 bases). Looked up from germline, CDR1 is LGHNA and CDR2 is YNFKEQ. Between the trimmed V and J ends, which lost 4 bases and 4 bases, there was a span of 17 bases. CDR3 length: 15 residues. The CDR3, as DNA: TGTGCCAGCAGCCGAGGACAGCTCCGGTCATACGAGCAGTACTTC. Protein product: CASSRGQLRSYEQYF.

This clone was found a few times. CDR3 in DNA: TGCAGCGTTGTTGGGGACAGCTCCTACGAGCAGTACTTC. Translating it yields CSVVGDSSYEQYF. The chain carries TRBV29-1 and TRBJ2-7; 7 bases agree with TRBD1. This CDR3 spans 13 amino acids. J gave up 0 bases and V 4 bases, and 3 bases lay outside the gene matches. The germline V gene encodes CDR1 SQVTM and CDR2 ANQGSEA.

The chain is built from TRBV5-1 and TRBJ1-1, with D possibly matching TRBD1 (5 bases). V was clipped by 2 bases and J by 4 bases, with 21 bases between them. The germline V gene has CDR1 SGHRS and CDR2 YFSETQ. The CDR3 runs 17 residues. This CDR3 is CASSFITGGPRSTEAFF. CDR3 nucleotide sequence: TGCGCCAGCAGCTTTATCACAGGTGGGCCCAGAAGCACTGAAGCTTTCTTT.

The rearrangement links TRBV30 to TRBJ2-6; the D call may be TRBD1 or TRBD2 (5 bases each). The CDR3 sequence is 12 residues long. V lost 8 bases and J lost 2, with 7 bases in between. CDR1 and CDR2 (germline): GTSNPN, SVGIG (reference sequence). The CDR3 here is CARGAGANVLTF. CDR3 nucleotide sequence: TGTGCCCGAGGGGCTGGGGCCAACGTCCTGACTTTC.

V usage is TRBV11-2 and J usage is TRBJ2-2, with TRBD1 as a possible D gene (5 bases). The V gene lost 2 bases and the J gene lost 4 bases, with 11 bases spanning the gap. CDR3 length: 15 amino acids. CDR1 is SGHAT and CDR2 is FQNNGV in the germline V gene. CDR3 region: CASSLSRVATGELFF. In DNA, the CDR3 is TGTGCCAGCAGCTTAAGCAGGGTCGCCACCGGGGAGCTGTTTTTT.

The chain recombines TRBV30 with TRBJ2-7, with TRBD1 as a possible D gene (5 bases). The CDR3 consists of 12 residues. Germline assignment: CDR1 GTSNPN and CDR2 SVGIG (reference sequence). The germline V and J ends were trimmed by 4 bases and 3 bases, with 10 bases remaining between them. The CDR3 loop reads CAWKDTNYEQYF. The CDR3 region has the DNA TGTGCCTGGAAGGACACCAACTACGAGCAGTACTTC.

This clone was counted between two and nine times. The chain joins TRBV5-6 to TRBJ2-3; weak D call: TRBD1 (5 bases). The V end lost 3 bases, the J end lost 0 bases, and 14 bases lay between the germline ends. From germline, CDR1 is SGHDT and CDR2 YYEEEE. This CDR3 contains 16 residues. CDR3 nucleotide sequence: TGTGCCAGCAGCTCCAGGACAAGGGATAGCACAGATACGCAGTATTTT. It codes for CASSSRTRDSTDTQYF. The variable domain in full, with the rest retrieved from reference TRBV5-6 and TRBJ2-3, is DAGVTQSPTHLIKTRGQQVTLRCSPKSGHDTVSWYQQALGQGPQFIFQYYEEEERQRGNFPDRFSGHQFPNYSSELNVNALLLGDSALYLCASSSRTRDSTDTQYFGPGTRLTVL.

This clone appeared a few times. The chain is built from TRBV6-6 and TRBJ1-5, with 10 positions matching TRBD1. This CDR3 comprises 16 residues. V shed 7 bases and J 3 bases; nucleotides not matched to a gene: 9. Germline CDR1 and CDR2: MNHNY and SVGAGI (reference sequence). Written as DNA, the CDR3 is TGTGCCAGCACCCTGACAGGGGGCTCTACCAATCAGCCCCAGCATTTT. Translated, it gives CASTLTGGSTNQPQHF.

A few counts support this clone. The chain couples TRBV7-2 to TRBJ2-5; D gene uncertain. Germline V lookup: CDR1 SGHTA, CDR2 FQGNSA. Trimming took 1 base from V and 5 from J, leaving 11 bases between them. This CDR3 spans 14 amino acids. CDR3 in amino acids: CASSLGSHRETQYF. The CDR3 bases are TGTGCCAGCAGCTTAGGCAGCCACCGCGAGACCCAGTACTTC.

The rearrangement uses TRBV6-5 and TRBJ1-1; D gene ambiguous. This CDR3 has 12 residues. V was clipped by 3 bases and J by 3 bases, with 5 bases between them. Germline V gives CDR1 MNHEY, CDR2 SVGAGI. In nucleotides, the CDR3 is TGTGCCAGCAGTTATGATCACACTGAAGCTTTCTTT. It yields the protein CASSYDHTEAFF.

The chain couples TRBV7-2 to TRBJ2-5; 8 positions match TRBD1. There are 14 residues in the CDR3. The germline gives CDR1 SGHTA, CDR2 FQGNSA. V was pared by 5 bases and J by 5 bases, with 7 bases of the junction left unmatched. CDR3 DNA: TGTGCCAGCAGCAGAGGCAGGGGGCTGGAGACCCAGTACTTC. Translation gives CASSRGRGLETQYF.

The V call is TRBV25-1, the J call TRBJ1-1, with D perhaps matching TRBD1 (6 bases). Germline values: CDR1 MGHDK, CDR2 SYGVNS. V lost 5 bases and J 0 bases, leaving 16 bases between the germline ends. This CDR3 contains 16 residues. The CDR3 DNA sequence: TGTGCCAGCAGTCCTCAGTCGGACAGTTTGAACACTGAAGCTTTCTTT. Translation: CASSPQSDSLNTEAFF.

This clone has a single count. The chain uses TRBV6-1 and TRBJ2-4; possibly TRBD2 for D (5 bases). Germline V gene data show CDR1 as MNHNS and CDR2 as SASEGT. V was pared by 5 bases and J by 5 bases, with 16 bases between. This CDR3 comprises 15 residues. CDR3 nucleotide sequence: TGTGCCAGCAGTCCCCGTGACGCGGGCCAAAACATTCAGTACTTC. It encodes CASSPRDAGQNIQYF.

This chain's CDR3 is CAWSWGGSLNAEAFF. The CDR3 bases are TGTGCCTGGAGTTGGGGGGGAAGTTTAAACGCTGAAGCTTTCTTT. The rearrangement joins TRBV30 to TRBJ1-1, with D possibly TRBD1 on 5 matching bases. Germline CDR1 reads GTSNPN; CDR2 reads SVGIG (reference sequence). The V and J ends lost 2 bases and 6 bases respectively, with 19 bases between them. This CDR3 spans 15 amino acids.

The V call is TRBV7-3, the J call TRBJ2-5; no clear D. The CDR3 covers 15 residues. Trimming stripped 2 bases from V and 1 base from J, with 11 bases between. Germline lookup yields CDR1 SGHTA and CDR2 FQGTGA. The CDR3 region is CASSLLGILQETQYF. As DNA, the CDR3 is TGTGCCAGCAGCTTACTGGGCATACTCCAAGAGACCCAGTACTTC.

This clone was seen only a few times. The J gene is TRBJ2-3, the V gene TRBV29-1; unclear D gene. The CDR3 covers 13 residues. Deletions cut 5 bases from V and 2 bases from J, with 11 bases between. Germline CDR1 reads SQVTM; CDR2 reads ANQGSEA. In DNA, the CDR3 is TGCAGCGTTAAGGGTTTAGTCACAGATACGCAGTATTTT. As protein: CSVKGLVTDTQYF.

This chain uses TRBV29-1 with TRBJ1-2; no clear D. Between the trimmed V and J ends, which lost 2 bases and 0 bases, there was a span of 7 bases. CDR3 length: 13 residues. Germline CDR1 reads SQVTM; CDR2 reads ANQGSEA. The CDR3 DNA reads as TGCAGCGTTGAACTCAGCCCTAACTATGGCTACACCTTC. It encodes CSVELSPNYGYTF. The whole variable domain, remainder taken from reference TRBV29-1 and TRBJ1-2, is SAVISQKPSRDICQRGTSLTIQCQVDSQVTMMFWYRQQPGQSLTLIATANQGSEATYESGFVIDKFPISRPNLTFSTLTVSNMSPEDSSIYLCSVELSPNYGYTFGSGTRLTVV.

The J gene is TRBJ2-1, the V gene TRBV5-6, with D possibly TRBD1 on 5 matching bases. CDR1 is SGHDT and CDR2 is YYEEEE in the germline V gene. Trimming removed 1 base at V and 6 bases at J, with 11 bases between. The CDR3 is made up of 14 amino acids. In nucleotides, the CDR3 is TGTGCCAGCAGCTTGCCGGGCAGGGTCAATGAGCAGTTCTTC. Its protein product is CASSLPGRVNEQFF.

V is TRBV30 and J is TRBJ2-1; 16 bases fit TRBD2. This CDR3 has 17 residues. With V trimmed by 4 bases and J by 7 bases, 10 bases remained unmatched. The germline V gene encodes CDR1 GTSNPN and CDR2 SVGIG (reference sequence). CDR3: CAWKVGLAGGLGNEQFF. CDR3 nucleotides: TGTGCCTGGAAGGTGGGACTAGCGGGGGGGCTAGGGAATGAGCAGTTCTTC.

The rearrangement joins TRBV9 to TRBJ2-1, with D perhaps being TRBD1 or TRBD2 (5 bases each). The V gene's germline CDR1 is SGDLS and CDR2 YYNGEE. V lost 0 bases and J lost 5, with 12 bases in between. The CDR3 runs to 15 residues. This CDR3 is CASSVGPGPNNEQFF. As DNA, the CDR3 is TGTGCCAGCAGCGTAGGCCCGGGGCCAAACAATGAGCAGTTCTTC.

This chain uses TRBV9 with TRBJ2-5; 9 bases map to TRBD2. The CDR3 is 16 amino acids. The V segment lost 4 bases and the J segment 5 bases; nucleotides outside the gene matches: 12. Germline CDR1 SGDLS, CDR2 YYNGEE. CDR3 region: CASSPSGRGGAETQYF. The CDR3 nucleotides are TGTGCCAGCAGCCCATCTGGGCGGGGGGGCGCGGAGACCCAGTACTTC.

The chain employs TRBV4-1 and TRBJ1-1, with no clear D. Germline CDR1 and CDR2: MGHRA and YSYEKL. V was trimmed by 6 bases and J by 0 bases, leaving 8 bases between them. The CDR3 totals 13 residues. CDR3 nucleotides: TGCGCCAGCAGGGGTAGAATGAACACTGAAGCTTTCTTT. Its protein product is CASRGRMNTEAFF.

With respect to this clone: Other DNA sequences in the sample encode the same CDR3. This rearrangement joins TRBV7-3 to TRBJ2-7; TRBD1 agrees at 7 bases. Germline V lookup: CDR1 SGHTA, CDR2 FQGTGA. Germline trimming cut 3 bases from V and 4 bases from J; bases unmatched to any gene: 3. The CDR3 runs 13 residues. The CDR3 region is CASSLGTEYEQYF. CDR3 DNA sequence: TGTGCCAGCAGCTTGGGGACAGAATACGAGCAGTACTTC.

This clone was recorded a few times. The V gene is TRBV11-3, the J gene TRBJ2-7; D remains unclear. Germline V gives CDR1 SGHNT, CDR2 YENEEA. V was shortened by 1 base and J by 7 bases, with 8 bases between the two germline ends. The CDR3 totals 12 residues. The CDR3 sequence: CASSLGPWEQYF. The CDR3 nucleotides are TGTGCCAGCAGCTTAGGACCTTGGGAGCAGTACTTC.

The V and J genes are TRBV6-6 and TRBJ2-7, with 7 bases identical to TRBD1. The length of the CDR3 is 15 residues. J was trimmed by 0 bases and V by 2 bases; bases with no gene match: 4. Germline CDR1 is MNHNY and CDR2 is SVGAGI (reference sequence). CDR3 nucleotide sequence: TGTGCCAGCAGTTACGCGACAGGGCCCTCCTACGAGCAGTACTTC. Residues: CASSYATGPSYEQYF.